This TCR beta chain was profiled in a study of early T cells in non-severe SARS-CoV-2 infection. Across the study: RNA in bulk from unsorted whole blood was sequenced, and chains were unpaired. General observations from the study: Missing private and CD4 specificities, VDJdb matching favored anti-spike CD8 responses.

Researchers attached unique molecular identifiers to individual cDNA molecules. TCRdb reprocessed the 5' RACE reads via MiXCR and lists one record per CDR3 protein. The sample has 100,000 to 140,000 distinct CDR3 sequences; around 10% are singletons. V lost 3 bases and J 0 bases, leaving 9 bases between the germline ends. The CDR3 consists of 14 residues. Germline CDR1 is DFQATT and CDR2 is SNEGSKA (reference sequence). This clonotype was detected a few times. Its antigen is as yet unknown. The TCR comes from an adult who was a healthcare worker with PCR-confirmed SARS-CoV-2 infection or an uninfected control (not recorded which). The chain combines TRBV20-1 with TRBJ2-1, with D perhaps matching TRBD1 (5 bases). The sequencing input was whole blood. This chain's CDR3 is CSARGPVSYNEQFF. Written as DNA, the CDR3 is TGCAGTGCTAGGGGGCCCGTCTCCTACAATGAGCAGTTCTTC.